The source of this TCR beta chain is a study of blood T cell repertoires in COVID-19. Study-level background: Acute-phase and convalescent COVID-19 samples originated in the United States, Italy and Spain. Sources were T cells, B-cell-depleted T cells, or PBMCs; the material itself was cDNA or gDNA.

In the original processing: Counts of nucleated cells, estimated from reference gene primer amplification, were obtained. The repertoire was sequenced with immunoSEQ multiplex PCR; TCRdb's copy has only in-frame clones and lacks some. D and trimming were read from the DNA, whereas the V and J calls and clone size are those reported in that table. The sample has 250,000 to 350,000 clones, approximately 88% seen once; the top ten hold 5% to 7.5%. Trimming took 4 bases from V and 1 from J, leaving 8 bases between them. This CDR3 is built from 13 residues. Germline V CDR1 and CDR2: SGHDT, YYEEEE. Sequenced sample: peripheral blood. J is TRBJ2-5 and V is TRBV5-6; D ambiguous. This clonotype originated in a man younger than 30 who had recovered from COVID-19. CDR3 protein: CASSPVIQETQYF. In DNA form, the CDR3 reads TGTGCCAGCAGCCCGGTGATCCAAGAGACCCAGTACTTC. Full variable domain (outside the CDR3, taken from reference TRBV5-6 and TRBJ2-5): DAGVTQSPTHLIKTRGQQVTLRCSPKSGHDTVSWYQQALGQGPQFIFQYYEEEERQRGNFPDRFSGHQFPNYSSELNVNALLLGDSALYLCASSPVIQETQYFGPGTRLLVL.